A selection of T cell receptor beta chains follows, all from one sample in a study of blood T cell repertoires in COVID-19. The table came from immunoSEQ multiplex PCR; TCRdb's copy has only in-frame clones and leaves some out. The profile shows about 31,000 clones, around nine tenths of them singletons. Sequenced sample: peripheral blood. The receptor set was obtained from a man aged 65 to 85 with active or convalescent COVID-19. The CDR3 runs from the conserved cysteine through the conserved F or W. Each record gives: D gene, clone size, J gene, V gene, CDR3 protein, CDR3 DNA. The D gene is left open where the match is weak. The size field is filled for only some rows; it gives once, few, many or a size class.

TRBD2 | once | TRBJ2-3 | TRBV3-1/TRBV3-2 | CASSQEASGRGGDTQYF | TGTGCCAGCAGCCAAGAAGCTAGCGGGAGGGGTGGGGATACGCAGTATTTT
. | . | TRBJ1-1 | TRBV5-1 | CASRVSGLNTEAFF | TGCGCCAGCAGAGTAAGCGGGCTGAACACTGAAGCTTTCTTT
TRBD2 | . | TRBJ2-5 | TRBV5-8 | CASSRTSGGGETQYF | TGTGCCAGCAGCAGGACTAGCGGGGGGGGAGAGACCCAGTACTTC
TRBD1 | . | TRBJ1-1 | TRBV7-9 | CASSTQQGSTEAFF | TGTGCCAGCAGCACCCAACAGGGGAGCACTGAAGCTTTCTTT
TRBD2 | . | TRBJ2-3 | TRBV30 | CAWSVPSGGVTSTDTQYF | TGTGCCTGGAGTGTCCCCAGCGGGGGTGTTACTAGCACAGATACGCAGTATTTT
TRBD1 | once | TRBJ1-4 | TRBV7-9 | CASSPGTAGNEKLFF | TGTGCCAGCAGCCCAGGGACAGCGGGTAATGAAAAACTGTTTTTT
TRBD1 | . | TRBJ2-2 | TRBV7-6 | CASSPRGTANTGELFF | TGTGCCAGCAGCCCAAGAGGGACAGCGAACACCGGGGAGCTGTTTTTT
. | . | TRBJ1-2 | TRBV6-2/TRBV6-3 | CASSYDSYGYTF | TGTGCCAGCAGTTACGACAGCTATGGCTACACCTTC
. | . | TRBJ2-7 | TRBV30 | CAWANGLLGEQYF | TGTGCCTGGGCAAATGGGCTATTGGGCGAGCAGTACTTC
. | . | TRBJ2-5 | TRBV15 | CATSRDTLSLQETQYF | TGTGCCACCAGCAGAGATACATTAAGTTTACAAGAGACCCAGTACTTC
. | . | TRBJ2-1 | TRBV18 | CASSSLQGGETGEQFF | TGTGCCAGCTCATCCCTCCAGGGGGGCGAGACTGGTGAGCAGTTCTTC
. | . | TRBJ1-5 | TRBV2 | CASSEAYSNQPQHF | TGTGCCAGCAGTGAGGCTTATAGCAATCAGCCCCAGCATTTT
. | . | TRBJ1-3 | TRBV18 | CASSPSSAGVSGNTIYF | TGTGCCAGCTCACCATCCTCTGCGGGCGTGTCTGGAAACACCATATATTTT
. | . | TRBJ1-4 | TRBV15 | CATSRGLRVANEKLFF | TGTGCCACCAGCAGGGGACTTAGGGTCGCAAATGAAAAACTGTTTTTT
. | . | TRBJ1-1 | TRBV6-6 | CASSLGGVNTEAFF | TGTGCCAGCAGCCTGGGGGGGGTGAACACTGAAGCTTTCTTT
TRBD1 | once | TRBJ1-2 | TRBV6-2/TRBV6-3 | CASSVPGQGTWGYTF | TGTGCCAGCAGTGTTCCGGGACAGGGGACTTGGGGCTACACCTTC
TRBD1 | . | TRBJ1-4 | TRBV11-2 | CASSLSLTGGSKKLFF | TGTGCCAGCAGCTTATCCCTGACAGGGGGCAGTAAAAAACTGTTTTTT
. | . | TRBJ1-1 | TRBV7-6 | CASSLGAGNTEAFF | TGTGCCAGCAGCTTAGGAGCGGGGAACACTGAAGCTTTCTTT
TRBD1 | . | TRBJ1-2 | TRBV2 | CASSEDRGYYGYTF | TGTGCCAGCAGTGAGGACAGGGGTTACTATGGCTACACCTTC
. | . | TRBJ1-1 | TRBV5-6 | CASSYLGGMNTEAFF | TGTGCCAGCAGCTATCTTGGGGGGATGAACACTGAAGCTTTCTTT
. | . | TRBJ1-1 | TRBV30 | CASHISWNTEAFF | TGTGCCTCCCACATCTCCTGGAACACTGAAGCTTTCTTT
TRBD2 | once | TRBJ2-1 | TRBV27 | CASSLVAGMYNEQFF | TGTGCCAGCAGTTTAGTAGCGGGGATGTACAATGAGCAGTTCTTC
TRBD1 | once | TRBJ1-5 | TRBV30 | CAWSVTGDQPQHF | TGTGCCTGGAGTGTGACAGGGGATCAGCCCCAGCATTTT
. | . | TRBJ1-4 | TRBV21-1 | CASSKVKETENEKLFF | TGTGCCAGCAGCAAAGTTAAGGAGACCGAAAATGAAAAACTGTTTTTT
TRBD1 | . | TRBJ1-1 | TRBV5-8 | CASSWREGQGTSRTEAFF | TGTGCCAGCAGCTGGCGAGAGGGACAGGGGACGTCGCGCACTGAAGCTTTCTTT
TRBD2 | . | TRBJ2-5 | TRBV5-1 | CASSLTASTGGGETQYF | TGCGCCAGCAGCTTAACAGCCTCGACAGGCGGGGGGGAGACCCAGTACTTC
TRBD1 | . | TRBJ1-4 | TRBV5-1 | CASSRPETGLKKLFF | TGCGCCAGCAGCCGTCCCGAGACAGGGTTAAAAAAACTGTTTTTT
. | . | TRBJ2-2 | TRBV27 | CASSQNWPSLNTGELFF | TGTGCCAGCAGTCAAAATTGGCCTAGCTTGAACACCGGGGAGCTGTTTTTT
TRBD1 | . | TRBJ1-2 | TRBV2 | CASSENRGAYGYTF | TGTGCCAGCAGTGAGAACAGGGGAGCCTATGGCTACACCTTC
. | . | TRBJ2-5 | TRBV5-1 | CASSEIPGEQETQYF | TGCGCCAGCAGCGAAATTCCAGGGGAGCAAGAGACCCAGTACTTC
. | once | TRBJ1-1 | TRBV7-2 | CASRRGGANTEAFF | TGTGCCAGCAGGCGCGGCGGGGCGAACACTGAAGCTTTCTTT
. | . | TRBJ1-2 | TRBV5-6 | CASSLVALDGYTF | TGTGCCAGCAGCTTGGTGGCCCTAGATGGCTACACCTTC
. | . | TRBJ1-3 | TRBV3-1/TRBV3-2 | CASSQRRLLGAENTIYF | TGTGCCAGCAGCCAAAGGCGTCTGTTGGGAGCCGAAAACACCATATATTTT
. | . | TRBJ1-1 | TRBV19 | CASSIARQENTEAFF | TGTGCCAGTAGTATAGCGAGACAGGAGAACACTGAAGCTTTCTTT
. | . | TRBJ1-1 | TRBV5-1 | CASSSGQLNTEAFF | TGCGCCAGCAGCTCCGGACAGTTGAACACTGAAGCTTTCTTT
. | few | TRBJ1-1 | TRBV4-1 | CASSQDQPSLNTEAFF | TGCGCCAGCAGCCAAGATCAACCGAGCTTGAACACTGAAGCTTTCTTT
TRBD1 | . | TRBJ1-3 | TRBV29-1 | CSVATGTSGNTIYF | TGCAGCGTTGCGACAGGGACGTCGGGAAACACCATATATTTT
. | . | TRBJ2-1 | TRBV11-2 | CASSSPVLRSSYNEQFF | TGTGCCAGCAGCTCTCCGGTCCTGCGAAGCTCCTACAATGAGCAGTTCTTC
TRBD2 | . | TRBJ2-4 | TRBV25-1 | CASSPPREEGKNIQYF | TGTGCCAGCAGTCCCCCTCGGGAGGAGGGCAAAAACATTCAGTACTTC
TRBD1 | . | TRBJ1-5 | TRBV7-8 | CASSTRGQGNQPQHF | TGTGCCAGCAGCACCAGGGGGCAAGGCAATCAGCCCCAGCATTTT
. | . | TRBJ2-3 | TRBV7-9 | CASSPPGGGPTDTQYF | TGTGCCAGCAGTCCCCCAGGGGGAGGCCCCACAGATACGCAGTATTTT
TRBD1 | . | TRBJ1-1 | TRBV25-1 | CASSPRTGYTEAFF | TGTGCCAGCAGTCCTAGGACAGGGTACACTGAAGCTTTCTTT
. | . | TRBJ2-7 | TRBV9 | CASSGGEQAYEQYF | TGTGCCAGCAGCGGGGGGGAACAGGCCTACGAGCAGTACTTC
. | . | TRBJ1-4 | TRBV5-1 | CASSLSGLREKLFF | TGCGCCAGCAGCTTATCGGGGTTGCGGGAAAAACTGTTTTTT
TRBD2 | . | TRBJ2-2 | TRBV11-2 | CAIPPGTSVSTGELFF | TGTGCCATCCCCCCCGGGACTAGCGTGAGCACCGGGGAGCTGTTTTTT
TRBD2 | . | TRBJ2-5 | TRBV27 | CASSPASGGQETQYF | TGTGCCAGCAGCCCGGCTAGCGGGGGGCAAGAGACCCAGTACTTC
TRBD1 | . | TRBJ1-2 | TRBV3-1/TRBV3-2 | CASSSGQGAGGYTF | TGTGCCAGCAGCTCGGGACAGGGGGCTGGTGGCTACACCTTC
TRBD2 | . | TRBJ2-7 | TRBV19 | CASSMEAGGSYEQYF | TGTGCCAGTAGTATGGAAGCGGGGGGTTCGTACGAGCAGTACTTC